This T cell receptor (beta chain) was identified during a study of cytomegalovirus exposure and HLA in healthy donors. Study-wide results and limits: Rarity marked most TCR sequences, yet some public TCRs occurred in many donors. It was shown in a later analysis that HLA-associated TCR beta chains were more clonally expanded than other, equally common chains. An analysis that was carried out later associated 16,951 TCR beta sequences with HLA alleles at 0.05 false discovery rate.

Germline V gives CDR1 SGHRS, CDR2 YFSETQ. The CDR3 is made up of 13 amino acids. V was trimmed by 3 bases and J by 5 bases, leaving 11 bases between them. This clone was seen a few times. The antigen is undetermined. Researchers ran the PCR with 60 Vbeta and 13 Jbeta primers. Measured with immunoSEQ multiplex PCR; TCRdb has only the in-frame clones, and not every one. The sample yields 90,000 to 110,000 clones, more than 9.5% seen once. The chain employs TRBV5-1 and TRBJ1-2; maybe TRBD1 (5 bases). This sequence originates from a man in his forties in good health and CMV-seropositive. Source material: PBMCs. The CDR3 sequence: CASSSTSGYGYTF. DNA of the CDR3: TGCGCCAGCAGCTCAACATCAGGGTATGGCTACACCTTC.